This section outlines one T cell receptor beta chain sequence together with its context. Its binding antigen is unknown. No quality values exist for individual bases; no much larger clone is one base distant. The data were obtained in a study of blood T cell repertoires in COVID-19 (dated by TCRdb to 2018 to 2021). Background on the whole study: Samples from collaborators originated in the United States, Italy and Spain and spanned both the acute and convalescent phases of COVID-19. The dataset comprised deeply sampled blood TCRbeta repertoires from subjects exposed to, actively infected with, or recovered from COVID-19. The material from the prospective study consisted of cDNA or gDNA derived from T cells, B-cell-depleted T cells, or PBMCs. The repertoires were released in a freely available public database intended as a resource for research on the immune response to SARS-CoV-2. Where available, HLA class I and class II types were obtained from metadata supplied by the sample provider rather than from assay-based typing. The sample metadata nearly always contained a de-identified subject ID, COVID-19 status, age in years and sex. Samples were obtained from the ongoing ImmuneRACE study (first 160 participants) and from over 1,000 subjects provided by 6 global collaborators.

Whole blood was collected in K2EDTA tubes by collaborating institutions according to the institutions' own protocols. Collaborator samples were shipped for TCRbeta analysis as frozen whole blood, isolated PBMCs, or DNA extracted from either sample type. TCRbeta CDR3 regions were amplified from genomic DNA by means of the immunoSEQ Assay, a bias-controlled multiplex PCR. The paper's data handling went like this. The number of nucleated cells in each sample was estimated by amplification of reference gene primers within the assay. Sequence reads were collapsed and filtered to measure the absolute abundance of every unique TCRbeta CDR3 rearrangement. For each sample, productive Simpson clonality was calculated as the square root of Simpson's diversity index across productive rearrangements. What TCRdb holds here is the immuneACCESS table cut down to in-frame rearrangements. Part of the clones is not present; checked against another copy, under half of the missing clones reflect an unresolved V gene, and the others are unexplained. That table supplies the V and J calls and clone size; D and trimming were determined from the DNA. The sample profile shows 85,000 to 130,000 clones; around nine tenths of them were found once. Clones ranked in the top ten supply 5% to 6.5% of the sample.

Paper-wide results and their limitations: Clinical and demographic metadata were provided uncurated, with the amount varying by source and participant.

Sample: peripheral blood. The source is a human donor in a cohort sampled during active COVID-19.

The CDR3 protein: CASSSHRTQGSGNTIYF. The DNA sequence reads TGTGCCAGCAGTTCTCATCGTACTCAGGGAAGTGGAAACACCATATATTTT. Recombination linked TRBV7-9 to TRBJ1-3; TRBD1 is perhaps the D gene, given 5 matching bases. As encoded in the germline V gene (reference sequence), CDR1 is SEHNR while CDR2 is FQNEAQ. Relative to germline, V is 6 bases shorter and J is 3 bases shorter, with 21 bases between their ends. There are 17 amino acids in the CDR3, from cysteine to phenylalanine inclusive. Only the CDR3 DNA stays, 51 bases, in frame from base 1.